What follows are 8 T cell receptor beta chains derived from one specimen sequenced in a study of tissue T cells after allogeneic stem cell transplantation. The table came from immunoSEQ multiplex PCR; TCRdb's copy has only in-frame clones and leaves some out. This sample carries approximately 20,000 clones, about 70% of them seen once, and the ten largest clones take approximately 0.39%. The sequenced sample consisted of blood. These receptors all stem from a female BALB/c mouse in good health. This line is of MHC haplotype H2-d.

This clone has a handful of counts. The gene names here belong to mouse. Read data end 1 residue before the CDR3 end; the end is taken from the germline J gene. The chain links TRBV2 to TRBJ1-4; the match to TRBD1 covers 7 bases. The CDR3 extends over 14 amino acids. Germline loops: CDR1 LGHNA, CDR2 YSYQKL. Losses at the gene ends were 4 bases for V and 1 base for J; bases not matched to a gene: 0. CDR3 region: CASSRDSSNERLFF. Partial CDR3 DNA: TGTGCCAGCAGCCGGGACAGTTCCAACGAAAGATTATTT.

Comment on this clone: Mouse germline and gene names are used. Read data end 1 residue before the CDR3 end; the end is taken from the germline J gene. The chain combines TRBV13-3 with TRBJ2-5; D remains ambiguous. CDR3 size: 12 residues. CDR1 is NNHDY, CDR2 SYVADS, per germline. Between the trimmed V and J ends, which lost 4 bases and 3 bases, there was a span of 6 bases. CDR3: CASSRQQDTQYF. The covered CDR3 bases are TGTGCCAGCAGTCGACAACAAGACACCCAGTAC. The full variable domain, in which reference TRBV13-3 and TRBJ2-5 provide the parts outside the CDR3, is EAAVTQSPRSKVAVTGGKVTLSCHQTNNHDYMYWYRQDTGHGLRLIHYSYVADSTEKGDIPDGYKASRPSQENFSLILELASLSQTAVYFCASSRQQDTQYFGPGTRLLVL.

As for this clone: Any gene name here is a mouse gene name. The read ends 1 residue before the CDR3 terminus; that terminus is restored from the germline J gene. This chain uses TRBV13-1 with TRBJ2-2; perhaps TRBD2 as D (6 bases). From germline, CDR1 is NSHNY and CDR2 SYGAGN. This CDR3 contains 14 residues. With 0 bases removed from V and 7 bases from J, the gap between germline ends came to 10 bases. The CDR3 protein is CASSDGWGFGQLYF. The sequenced CDR3 bases are TGTGCCAGCAGTGATGGATGGGGGTTCGGGCAGCTCTAC.

This clone was detected only once. Gene labels here are mouse ones. The CDR3 end lies 1 residue beyond the end of the read and is filled in from the germline J gene. Other DNA sequences from this sample encode an identical CDR3 as well. The chain carries TRBV13-3 and TRBJ2-7; weak D call: TRBD1 (5 bases). Deletions cut 5 bases from V and 0 bases from J, with 12 bases between. Per the germline V gene, CDR1 is NNHDY and CDR2 is SYVADS. This CDR3 contains 14 residues. Incomplete CDR3 DNA: TGTGCCAGCAGGGGTGGAGGGGTCTCCTATGAACAGTAC. This codes for CASRGGGVSYEQY. Given in full, the CDR3 is CASRGGGVSYEQYF.

As concerns this clone: Mouse names are used for the genes. Sequencing ends 1 residue short of the CDR3 end; the germline J gene provides the rest. The sample carries other DNA sequences with the same CDR3. The chain links TRBV19 to TRBJ2-7, with 7 nucleotides matching TRBD1. V trimming: 1 base; J trimming: 0 bases; junction bases outside the gene matches: 1. The CDR3 loop spans 14 amino acids. The germline V gene has CDR1 FNHDT and CDR2 SITEND (reference sequence). The sequenced CDR3 bases are TGTGCCAGCAGTATAAGGGACAGCTCCTATGAACAGTAC. Its translation: CASSIRDSSYEQY. The whole CDR3 protein reads CASSIRDSSYEQYF.

Notes on this clone: Gene names are mouse gene names. With the read ending 1 residue before the CDR3 end, the germline J gene is used to fill in that end. The chain combines TRBV13-3 with TRBJ2-4, with 9 bases lining up with TRBD2. After removal of 1 base from V and 7 bases from J, the junction contained 10 bases not matched to a gene. The CDR3 contains 16 residues. Germline-derived CDR1 and CDR2 are NNHDY and SYVADS. The CDR3 spells CASSDPSWGGGDTLYF. The covered CDR3 bases are TGTGCCAGCAGTGATCCTTCTTGGGGGGGCGGGGACACCTTGTAC.

As concerns this clone: Genes and germline come from the mouse. With the read ending 1 residue before the CDR3 end, the germline J gene is used to fill in that end. The chain is built from TRBV2 and TRBJ2-4, with D perhaps matching TRBD1 or TRBD2 (6 bases each). The V gene lost 0 bases and the J gene lost 3 bases, with 16 bases spanning the gap. The CDR3 has 17 amino acids. Germline assignment: CDR1 LGHNA and CDR2 YSYQKL. Partial CDR3 DNA: TGTGCCAGCAGCCAAGATCGAGCGGGGGCAAGGCAAAACACCTTGTAC. It is translated as CASSQDRAGARQNTLY. The full CDR3 protein is CASSQDRAGARQNTLYF.

As to this clone: Germline and genes: mouse. The read ends 1 residue before the CDR3 terminus; that terminus is restored from the germline J gene. The chain has TRBV31 and TRBJ1-3; the D is unclear. From germline, CDR1 is GKSSPN and CDR2 SITVG. The CDR3 contains 12 residues. V was pared by 5 bases and J by 0 bases, with 5 bases between. CDR3 DNA (partial): TGTGCCTGGTACGGTTCTGGAAATACGCTCTAT. It translates to CAWYGSGNTLY. The entire CDR3 is CAWYGSGNTLYF.